These 16 T cell receptor beta chains were sequenced from one sample in a study of blood T cell repertoires in COVID-19. Sequencing used immunoSEQ multiplex PCR; TCRdb keeps in-frame clones, though not all of them. The table shows over 200,000 clones, with more than 75% occurring only once. Sequenced input: peripheral blood. These receptors were collected from a woman aged 45-59 years with acute or convalescent COVID-19.

With respect to this clone: Within the sample, other DNA sequences also encode this same CDR3. This chain connects TRBV19 to TRBJ1-1, with D hard to call. V gave up 3 bases and J gave up 1 base, with 6 bases separating them. The V gene's germline CDR1 is LNHDA and CDR2 SQIVND (reference sequence). This CDR3 is 13 amino acids long. This CDR3 is CASSIGQNTEAFF. The DNA of the CDR3 is TGTGCCAGTAGTATTGGGCAGAACACTGAAGCTTTCTTT.

This clone has a single count. The chain carries TRBV7-9 and TRBJ1-2, with 7 bases fitting TRBD1. The CDR3 has 17 residues. V was clipped by 3 bases and J by 0 bases; unmatched bases: 10. From germline, CDR1 is SEHNR and CDR2 FQNEAQ (reference sequence). Here the CDR3 reads CASSFATGTMANYGYTF. The CDR3 coding sequence is TGTGCCAGCAGCTTTGCGACAGGGACCATGGCTAACTATGGCTACACCTTC.

The chain joins TRBV10-3 to TRBJ1-5; 8 bases are a match to TRBD1. The CDR3 runs to 15 residues. J was trimmed by 1 base and V by 10 bases; bases with no gene match: 9. Per germline, CDR1 ENHRY and CDR2 SYGVKD. CDR3 in DNA: TGTGCCACCCAGGACAGGGTGTGGAGCAATCAGCCCCAGCATTTT. It translates to CATQDRVWSNQPQHF.

This chain uses TRBV28 with TRBJ2-7; 7 bases align to TRBD2. The CDR3 extends over 17 amino acids. Unmatched junction bases numbered 15, after V lost 5 bases and J lost 2 bases. CDR1 and CDR2 (germline): MDHEN, SYDVKM. CDR3 DNA sequence: TGTGCCAGCAGTCCACCGGAGGGCGCGGGAGTCCCCTACGAGCAGTACTTC. Translating it yields CASSPPEGAGVPYEQYF.

This sequence joins TRBV6-1 and TRBJ2-2; D is uncertain. The CDR3 consists of 15 residues. Germline assignment: CDR1 MNHNS and CDR2 SASEGT. V was clipped by 1 base and J by 2 bases, with 8 bases between them. The CDR3: CASSEVLSNTGELFF. DNA for the CDR3: TGTGCCAGCAGTGAAGTGCTGAGTAACACCGGGGAGCTGTTTTTT.

The chain carries TRBV24-1 and TRBJ2-1; 7 nucleotides line up with TRBD2. J gave up 7 bases and V 7 bases, and 3 bases lay outside the gene matches. Germline V gives CDR1 KGHDR, CDR2 SFDVKD. There are 12 residues in the CDR3. CDR3 sequence: CATSRGENEQFF. The CDR3 DNA sequence: TGTGCCACCAGCCGGGGGGAGAATGAGCAGTTCTTC.

CDR3 sequence: CASSRLTSNAYYEQYF. In DNA form, the CDR3 reads TGTGCCAGCAGCCGCCTGACTAGTAACGCCTACTACGAGCAGTACTTC. The V call is TRBV7-2, the J call TRBJ2-7; D perhaps matches TRBD2 (6 bases). CDR3 size: 16 residues. CDR1 is SGHTA, CDR2 FQGNSA, per germline. Trimming took 5 bases from V and 3 from J, leaving 20 bases between them. Full variable domain (outside the CDR3, taken from reference TRBV7-2 and TRBJ2-7): GAGVSQSPSNKVTEKGKDVELRCDPISGHTALYWYRQSLGQGLEFLIYFQGNSAPDKSGLPSDRFSAERTGGSVSTLTIQRTQQEDSAVYLCASSRLTSNAYYEQYFGPGTRLTVT.

The genes are TRBV18 and TRBJ2-2; the D gene is possibly TRBD2 (5 bases). The ends were cut back, 0 bases at V and 0 bases at J, with 11 bases in the middle. Germline V gives CDR1 KGHSH, CDR2 LQKENI. The CDR3 has 17 amino acids. In nucleotides, the CDR3 is TGTGCCAGCTCACCACCTAGGTCGGGGACGAACACCGGGGAGCTGTTTTTT. Protein product: CASSPPRSGTNTGELFF.

The chain has TRBV9 and TRBJ1-6, with 10 bases fitting TRBD1. This CDR3 comprises 15 residues. The V gene end was trimmed by 5 bases and the J gene end by 9 bases; junction bases not matched to a gene: 8. Germline V lookup: CDR1 SGDLS, CDR2 YYNGEE. The CDR3 DNA reads TGTGCCAGCAGTAGGGGACAGGGGACGAGTTCACCCCTCCACTTT. This encodes CASSRGQGTSSPLHF. Drawing the rest from reference TRBV9 and TRBJ1-6, the complete variable domain is DSGVTQTPKHLITATGQRVTLRCSPRSGDLSVYWYQQSLDQGLQFLIQYYNGEERAKGNILERFSAQQFPDLHSELNLSSLELGDSALYFCASSRGQGTSSPLHFGNGTRLTVT.

This chain connects TRBV6-4 to TRBJ2-7; 12 bases are a match to TRBD2. This CDR3 region has 16 residues. Germline CDR1 and CDR2: MRHNA and SNTAGT. V shed 8 bases, J shed 6 bases, and the junction held 14 bases outside the gene matches. The CDR3 DNA reads as TGTGCCAGCCGATCTTCTAGCGGGAGGGCCATTTTCGAGCAGTACTTC. Its protein is CASRSSSGRAIFEQYF.

V and J are TRBV7-2 and TRBJ2-2; tentative D call: TRBD2 (5 bases). CDR1 and CDR2 from the germline V gene are SGHTA and FQGNSA. CDR3 length: 13 residues. V dropped 3 bases and J dropped 6 bases, with 8 bases sitting between them. The CDR3 reads CASSFPGSGELFF. For the CDR3, the DNA is TGTGCCAGCAGCTTCCCGGGATCCGGGGAGCTGTTTTTT.

About this clone: This sample also contains other DNA sequences that code for the same CDR3. This sequence joins TRBV29-1 and TRBJ2-7, with TRBD1 identical over 9 bases. This CDR3 is built from 14 residues. From germline, CDR1 is SQVTM and CDR2 ANQGSEA. V shed 4 bases and J 1 base; nucleotides not matched to a gene: 5. The CDR3 sequence: CSVVGQGGSYEQYF. As DNA, the CDR3 is TGCAGCGTTGTGGGACAGGGTGGGTCCTACGAGCAGTACTTC.

The chain couples TRBV18 to TRBJ1-4; maybe TRBD1 (6 bases). Germline V gives CDR1 KGHSH, CDR2 LQKENI. This CDR3 region has 15 residues. Trimming pared 2 bases from V and 6 bases from J, leaving 13 bases between. The CDR3 loop reads CASSPLRGADEKLFF. In nucleotides, the CDR3 is TGTGCCAGCTCACCATTGCGGGGGGCTGATGAAAAACTGTTTTTT.

V gene TRBV5-1 combines with J gene TRBJ1-3, with D unclear. The CDR3 consists of 15 residues. V was pared by 5 bases and J by 4 bases, with 16 bases between. The germline V gene encodes CDR1 SGHRS and CDR2 YFSETQ. The CDR3 reads CASRAPGVEGNTIYF. CDR3 sequence (DNA): TGCGCCAGCAGAGCCCCGGGTGTGGAAGGAAACACCATATATTTT.

The V call is TRBV29-1, the J call TRBJ2-3, with TRBD1 as a possible D gene (6 bases). CDR1 and CDR2 (germline): SQVTM, ANQGSEA. Trimming shortened V by 5 bases and J by 5 bases, and 14 bases separated the two germline ends. The CDR3 totals 13 residues. Here the CDR3 DNA reads TGCAGCGTTAACGAGCAGGGGAGAGATACGCAGTATTTT. Translated, it gives CSVNEQGRDTQYF.

This sequence joins TRBV19 and TRBJ1-1; tentative D call: TRBD1 (5 bases). The CDR3 runs to 14 residues. Germline V lookup: CDR1 LNHDA, CDR2 SQIVND (reference sequence). V was shortened by 1 base and J by 5 bases, with 11 bases between the two germline ends. The DNA for the CDR3 is TGTGCCAGTAGTATAGCAGGGTTTAAGACTGAAGCTTTCTTT. This translates into CASSIAGFKTEAFF.